The following is a T cell receptor (beta chain) sequence with its context. Sequencing used immunoSEQ multiplex PCR; TCRdb keeps in-frame clones, though not all of them. The table records about 90,000 clones, around 83% of them present only once. These data are taken from a study of glioma-infiltrating T cells after dendritic cell vaccination. V gave up 6 bases and J gave up 3 bases, with 12 bases separating them. The CDR3 has 14 residues. In germline, CDR1 is SGHNT, CDR2 YYREEE (reference sequence). Time point denoted: after dendritic cell vaccination, including at tumor progression/relapse. The rearrangement uses TRBV5-4 and TRBJ2-2, with D possibly matching TRBD2 (6 bases). The source of this sequence is a human donor with glioblastoma. This sample comprised blood, obtained after dendritic cell vaccination. Here the CDR3 reads CASKRDSYTGELFF. CDR3 in DNA: TGTGCCAGCAAAAGGGACTCATACACCGGGGAGCTGTTTTTT.